Below, 3 T cell receptor beta chains from the same sample are listed, as sequenced in a study of human T cells and chemical hapten exposure. The authors extracted total RNA from unfractionated whole blood. Using its own MiXCR run on the 5' RACE reads, TCRdb lists one record per CDR3 protein. The sample records more than 140,000 distinct CDR3 sequences, around 4.4% being singletons. The receptor set was obtained from a female donor in good health.

This clonotype was seen repeatedly, ten times or more. The CDR3 coding sequence is TGTGCCAGCAGCGCCCGGACTAGCGGGGGGGCCACAGATACGCAGTATTTT. Translated, it gives CASSARTSGGATDTQYF. V gene TRBV5-5 combines with J gene TRBJ2-3; 15 bases map to TRBD2. CDR1 SGHKS and CDR2 YYEKEE come from the germline V gene (reference sequence). V shed 4 bases and J 2 bases; nucleotides not matched to a gene: 5. This CDR3 contains 17 residues. Filled out from reference TRBV5-5 and TRBJ2-3, the complete variable domain reads DAGVTQSPTHLIKTRGQQVTLRCSPISGHKSVSWYQQVLGQGPQFIFQYYEKEERGRGNFPDRFSARQFPNYSSELNVNALLLGDSALYLCASSARTSGGATDTQYFGPGTRLTVL.

At least ten counts were recorded for this clonotype. J is TRBJ1-2 and V is TRBV20-1; 9 bases match TRBD1. CDR3 length: 13 residues. The V gene's germline CDR1 is DFQATT and CDR2 SNEGSKA (reference sequence). Trimming cost V 5 bases and J 2 bases; bases outside gene matches: 3. For the CDR3, the DNA is TGCAGTGCTGTTGACAGGGGGAACTATGGCTACACCTTC. As protein: CSAVDRGNYGYTF.

This clonotype showed up many times. CDR3 DNA sequence: TGTGCCAGTAAAATGGGACTAGCGGGTAGCACAGATACGCAGTATTTT. It is translated as CASKMGLAGSTDTQYF. The J gene is TRBJ2-3, the V gene TRBV27; TRBD2 aligns across 12 bases. This CDR3 has 16 residues. J was trimmed by 0 bases and V by 9 bases; bases with no gene match: 7. Germline values: CDR1 MNHEY, CDR2 SMNVEV (reference sequence).